The 24 T cell receptor beta chains presented below share a single source sample, sequenced in a study of cytomegalovirus exposure and HLA in healthy donors. 60 Vbeta and 13 Jbeta primers were used in PCR. Sequenced by immunoSEQ multiplex PCR; TCRdb stores in-frame clones only, minus some. The sample shows under 200,000 clones, 82% of them seen only once. The sequenced sample was PBMCs. Receptors originate from a woman younger than 35 in good health and CMV-seronegative.

The chain has TRBV13 and TRBJ2-1; 9 bases map to TRBD2. Germline V gene lookup returns CDR1 PRHDT and CDR2 FYEKMQ (reference sequence). The V segment lost 8 bases and the J segment 6 bases; nucleotides outside the gene matches: 8. The CDR3 is made up of 14 amino acids. CDR3 DNA: TGTGCCAGCGCGGCCTCTAGCGGGGCCAATGAGCAGTTCTTC. Protein sequence: CASAASSGANEQFF.

Of note for this clone: A read error may account for a junction end that differs from germline. The chain employs TRBV7-9 and TRBJ2-7, with D uncertain. This CDR3 comprises 11 residues. Germline V gene data show CDR1 as SEHNR and CDR2 as FQNEAQ (reference sequence). Here the CDR3 DNA reads TGTTCCAGCAGCTTACTCGGCGAGCAGTACTTC. Its protein product is CSSSLLGEQYF. Variable domain in full (rest from reference TRBV7-9 and TRBJ2-7): DTGVSQNPRHKITKRGQNVTFRCDPISEHNRLYWYRQTLGQGPEFLTYFQNEAQLEKSRLLSDRFSAERPKGSFSTLEIQRTEQGDSAMYLCSSSLLGEQYFGPGTRLTVT.

The rearrangement uses TRBV20-1 and TRBJ2-4; weak D call: TRBD2 (6 bases). The CDR3 totals 11 residues. Germline V CDR1 and CDR2: DFQATT, SNEGSKA (reference sequence). CDR3 DNA: TGCAGAGCAAAAACGGGGGACATTCAGTACTTC. Translating gives CRAKTGDIQYF.

The rearrangement uses TRBV5-1 and TRBJ2-5, with 10 bases lining up with TRBD2. V dropped 7 bases and J dropped 5; count of bases not matched to a gene: 8. Per the germline V gene, CDR1 is SGHRS and CDR2 is YFSETQ. There are 14 residues in the CDR3. The CDR3 DNA is TGCGCCAGCTCCCTAGCGGGGGCGGCCGAGACCCAGTACTTC. Protein: CASSLAGAAETQYF.

The V gene is TRBV2, the J gene TRBJ1-2; D possibly corresponds to TRBD1 (6 bases). The germline V and J ends were trimmed by 4 bases and 3 bases, with 12 bases remaining between them. CDR3 length: 14 residues. Germline V gives CDR1 SNHLY, CDR2 FYNNEI. The CDR3 coding sequence is TGTGCCAGCAGTGGGGACACGAGTTACTATGGCTACACCTTC. Protein product: CASSGDTSYYGYTF.

The chain joins TRBV28 to TRBJ2-4; 7 bases align to TRBD1. Losses at the gene ends were 4 bases for V and 5 bases for J; bases not matched to a gene: 2. Germline loops: CDR1 MDHEN, CDR2 SYDVKM. This CDR3 comprises 13 residues. The CDR3 loop reads CASSSGTENIQYF. The CDR3 DNA reads as TGTGCCAGCAGTTCCGGGACAGAAAACATTCAGTACTTC.

V gene TRBV4-1 combines with J gene TRBJ2-5; D possibly corresponds to TRBD1 (6 bases). The germline V gene encodes CDR1 MGHRA and CDR2 YSYEKL. V lost 0 bases and J 0 bases, leaving 14 bases between the germline ends. This CDR3 has 17 residues. The CDR3 sequence is CASSQDEGDRYQETQYF. Written as DNA, the CDR3 is TGCGCCAGCAGCCAAGATGAGGGGGACCGATACCAAGAGACCCAGTACTTC.

The J gene is TRBJ1-2, the V gene TRBV7-3, with 7 nucleotides matching TRBD1. CDR1 is SGHTA, CDR2 FQGTGA, per germline. J gave up 8 bases and V 0 bases, and 9 bases lay outside the gene matches. The CDR3 length is 15 residues. The CDR3 protein is CASSLTGQLDPGYTF. CDR3 DNA: TGTGCCAGCAGCTTAACGGGACAGCTCGATCCCGGCTACACCTTC.

The rearrangement links TRBV11-3 to TRBJ2-5; TRBD1 might be the D (5 bases). The end of the DNA fits TRBJ2-7 better, so the J call may be wrong. Germline V CDR1 and CDR2: SGHNT, YENEEA. The CDR3 covers 17 residues. This CDR3 is CASSPLLPVGVAYEQYF. CDR3 DNA sequence: TGTGCCAGCAGCCCATTACTCCCTGTAGGGGTCGCCTACGAGCAGTACTTC.

J is TRBJ2-7 and V is TRBV6-5, with D unclear. CDR1 is MNHEY, CDR2 SVGAGI, per germline. CDR3 length equals 16 residues. V lost 0 bases, J lost 2 bases, and 14 bases lay in between. This chain's CDR3 is CASSYSTLGGAYEQYF. DNA for the CDR3: TGTGCCAGCAGTTACTCGACTTTAGGTGGCGCCTACGAGCAGTACTTC.

This chain links TRBV4-2 with TRBJ2-5; a possible D gene is TRBD2 (6 bases). V was trimmed by 0 bases and J by 7 bases, leaving 12 bases between them. The CDR3 is 14 amino acids. Germline loops: CDR1 LGHNA, CDR2 YNFKEQ. The CDR3 sequence is CASSQDRGRGTQYF. CDR3 nucleotide sequence: TGTGCCAGCAGCCAAGATCGGGGGAGAGGGACCCAGTACTTC.

This clone was observed a handful of times. This rearrangement joins TRBV11-2 to TRBJ2-1; 8 nucleotides align to TRBD2. This CDR3 has 16 residues. The germline V gene encodes CDR1 SGHAT and CDR2 FQNNGV. Trimming removed 0 bases from V and 7 bases from J; junction bases left unmatched: 8. CDR3 bases: TGTGCCAGCAGCTTAGACGGGAGGGTTAAAATTAATGAGCAGTTCTTC. Translation: CASSLDGRVKINEQFF.

The chain is built from TRBV7-6 and TRBJ2-1; possibly TRBD2 for D (6 bases). V was clipped by 0 bases and J by 6 bases, with 12 bases between them. Germline V gene lookup returns CDR1 SGHVS and CDR2 FNYEAQ. This CDR3 has 15 residues. The CDR3 protein is CASSLAGEEVNEQFF. The CDR3 region has the DNA TGTGCCAGCAGCTTAGCGGGGGAGGAGGTCAATGAGCAGTTCTTC.

The chain combines TRBV4-2 with TRBJ2-7; TRBD2 is a possible D gene (6 bases). With 1 base removed from V and 3 bases from J, the gap between germline ends came to 10 bases. CDR3 length: 14 amino acids. Germline values: CDR1 LGHNA, CDR2 YNFKEQ. CDR3 sequence (DNA): TGTGCCAGCAGCCAAGCGCCTAGCGACTACGAGCAGTACTTC. It specifies CASSQAPSDYEQYF.

The V and J genes are TRBV6-5 and TRBJ2-3, with 13 bases aligning to TRBD2. The CDR3 runs to 16 residues. After removal of 0 bases from V and 6 bases from J, the junction contained 3 bases not matched to a gene. Germline values: CDR1 MNHEY, CDR2 SVGAGI. The DNA for the CDR3 is TGTGCCAGCAGTTACTCGGGACTAGCGGGGTGGGATACGCAGTATTTT. Amino acids: CASSYSGLAGWDTQYF.

The chain has TRBV5-1 and TRBJ1-2, with D maybe TRBD1 (5 bases). Germline V gene sequence: CDR1 SGHRS, CDR2 YFSETQ. The CDR3 is made up of 16 amino acids. V was trimmed by 1 base and J by 7 bases, leaving 20 bases between them. CDR3 in DNA: TGCGCCAGCAGCTTGAGCCTCCTAGGGGAACCTCTTGGCTACACCTTC. As protein: CASSLSLLGEPLGYTF.

The chain carries TRBV5-1 and TRBJ2-3, with 7 bases matching TRBD2. V was clipped by 7 bases and J by 2 bases; unmatched bases: 10. CDR3 length: 15 residues. Germline V lookup: CDR1 SGHRS, CDR2 YFSETQ. In DNA, the CDR3 is TGCGCCAGCTTCGAGTCTAGCGGTTTCACAGATACGCAGTATTTT. Residues: CASFESSGFTDTQYF.

The chain joins TRBV6-5 to TRBJ2-3, with TRBD2 identical over 11 bases. Unmatched junction bases numbered 4, after V lost 6 bases and J lost 2 bases. Germline CDR1 reads MNHEY; CDR2 reads SVGAGI. The CDR3 contains 15 residues. The CDR3 sequence is CASSLAGGDTDTQYF. The CDR3 DNA follows: TGTGCCAGCAGCTTAGCGGGGGGGGACACAGATACGCAGTATTTT.

This chain connects TRBV10-2 to TRBJ2-1, with D perhaps TRBD2 (5 bases). Germline loops: CDR1 WSHSY, CDR2 SAAADI. V was trimmed by 4 bases and J by 10 bases, leaving 14 bases between them. The CDR3 has 13 amino acids. The CDR3 sequence is CASSAVVEREQFF. The CDR3 region has the DNA TGCGCCAGCAGTGCTGTGGTGGAGCGGGAGCAGTTCTTC.

The chain joins TRBV27 to TRBJ1-1, with D uncertain. The V end lost 2 bases, the J end lost 1 base, and 8 bases lay between the germline ends. The CDR3 has 14 residues. Germline loops: CDR1 MNHEY, CDR2 SMNVEV (reference sequence). This CDR3 is CASSLAGRNTEAFF. In DNA, the CDR3 is TGTGCCAGCAGTTTAGCGGGTAGGAACACTGAAGCTTTCTTT.

Concerning this clone: Other nucleotide sequences in the sample specify the same CDR3. The CDR3 loop reads CAKLQGDRTEAFF. The CDR3 region has the DNA TGTGCCAAGCTACAGGGCGATAGGACCGAAGCTTTCTTT. This chain joins TRBV7-6 and TRBJ1-1; tentatively, D is TRBD1 (6 bases). Per the germline V gene, CDR1 is SGHVS and CDR2 is FNYEAQ. V was clipped by 10 bases and J by 8 bases, with 20 bases between them. This CDR3 has 13 residues.

The chain joins TRBV6-1 to TRBJ2-7, with TRBD1 identical over 10 bases. V was clipped by 3 bases and J by 4 bases; unmatched bases: 6. This CDR3 has 15 amino acids. Germline CDR1 reads MNHNS; CDR2 reads SASEGT. The CDR3 DNA reads as TGTGCCAGCAGTGATGGTGGGACAGGGGCGTACGAGCAGTACTTC. This sequence encodes CASSDGGTGAYEQYF.

This clone was found once. The chain combines TRBV21-1 with TRBJ2-7; the D segment call TRBD1 is taken from the table without a DNA check. TRBV21-1 corresponds to a pseudogene. There are 15 residues in the CDR3. The CDR3 spells CASSKAAQLIYEQYF. The CDR3 nucleotides read TGTGCCAGCAGCAAAGCCGCACAGCTGATCTACGAGCAGTACTTC.

The chain has TRBV7-9 and TRBJ1-1; weak D call: TRBD1 (5 bases). The CDR3 is made up of 15 amino acids. The ends were cut back, 0 bases at V and 2 bases at J, with 10 bases in the middle. Germline V CDR1 and CDR2: SEHNR, FQNEAQ (reference sequence). The CDR3 sequence: CASSLAAGPNTEAFF. The CDR3, as DNA: TGTGCCAGCAGCTTAGCGGCGGGGCCTAACACTGAAGCTTTCTTT. Full variable domain (remainder filled in from reference TRBV7-9 and TRBJ1-1): DTGVSQNPRHKITKRGQNVTFRCDPISEHNRLYWYRQTLGQGPEFLTYFQNEAQLEKSRLLSDRFSAERPKGSFSTLEIQRTEQGDSAMYLCASSLAAGPNTEAFFGQGTRLTVV.